Shown below are 10 T cell receptor beta chains from a single sample sequenced in a study of identifying expanded T cells in peripheral blood (dated by TCRdb to between 2018 and 2020). The library was obtained by the immunoSEQ multiplex PCR assay. TCRdb carries this immuneACCESS record with in-frame sequences only. Its versions omit some clonotypes, under half of them owing to an unresolved V gene in the studies checked, with the rest unexplained. The sample table holds about 85,000 clones, of which 70% to 90% were seen once. Roughly 19% of the sample is taken by the ten largest. The specimen sequenced was blood. The receptors stem from a person aged 18 to 75 in good health.

The V call is TRBV4-3, the J call TRBJ2-1, with D perhaps TRBD2 (6 bases). The V and J ends lost 0 bases and 4 bases respectively, with 22 bases between them. Germline CDR1 reads LGHNA; CDR2 reads YSLEER. The CDR3 runs 19 residues. The CDR3 loop is CASSQEGGGGAKIYNEQFF. The CDR3 bases are TGCGCCAGCAGCCAAGAGGGGGGAGGAGGGGCCAAAATATACAATGAGCAGTTCTTC.

This clone occurred once. V and J are TRBV5-6 and TRBJ1-4; the match to TRBD1 covers 9 bases. V was pared by 3 bases and J by 8 bases, with 5 bases of the junction left unmatched. Germline assignment: CDR1 SGHDT and CDR2 YYEEEE. The CDR3 totals 14 residues. CDR3 in DNA: TGTGCCAGCAGCTCCGGGACAGGGAACGAAAAACTGTTTTTT. It is translated as CASSSGTGNEKLFF.

V is TRBV5-4 and J is TRBJ2-1; 7 positions agree with TRBD2. CDR3 length: 15 residues. V lost 2 bases to trimming and J lost 3 bases; unmatched junction nucleotides: 5. The germline V gene has CDR1 SGHNT and CDR2 YYREEE (reference sequence). This chain's CDR3 is CASSLGAGHYNEQFF. CDR3 DNA sequence: TGTGCCAGCAGCTTAGGAGCGGGGCACTACAATGAGCAGTTCTTC.

The V and J genes are TRBV5-6 and TRBJ2-3; D possibly corresponds to TRBD2 (7 bases). The length of the CDR3 is 13 residues. Trimming stripped 5 bases from V and 14 bases from J, with 21 bases between. Germline CDR1 and CDR2: SGHDT and YYEEEE. CDR3 DNA sequence: TGTGCCAGCAGTTCCCCTTTAGGGGGGGTCGCGTATTTT. This sequence encodes CASSSPLGGVAYF.

The chain uses TRBV6-6 and TRBJ1-4; 7 nucleotides match TRBD1. Germline V gene data show CDR1 as MNHNY and CDR2 as SVGAGI (reference sequence). With V trimmed by 6 bases and J by 0 bases, 7 bases remained unmatched. The CDR3 sequence is 16 residues long. CDR3 loop: CASRQTGAATNEKLFF. CDR3 sequence (DNA): TGTGCCAGCAGGCAAACAGGGGCTGCAACTAATGAAAAACTGTTTTTT.

The chain combines TRBV9 with TRBJ2-3, with D possibly being TRBD2 (6 bases). The CDR3 contains 14 residues. The V gene's germline CDR1 is SGDLS and CDR2 YYNGEE. V was pared by 0 bases and J by 8 bases, with 13 bases between. CDR3 bases: TGTGCCAGCAGCGTAGAAGGTTGGGGAGGTACGCAGTATTTT. Protein: CASSVEGWGGTQYF.

A word on this clone: Other DNA sequences in the sample encode the same CDR3. J is TRBJ2-7 and V is TRBV4-2, with D perhaps matching TRBD1 or TRBD2 (6 bases each). This CDR3 contains 15 residues. Germline CDR1 LGHNA, CDR2 YNFKEQ. V lost 1 base to trimming and J lost 0 bases, with 10 bases between them. DNA for the CDR3: TGTGCCAGCAGCCAAGGAGGAGGGGGCTCCTACGAGCAGTACTTC. Translating it yields CASSQGGGGSYEQYF.

The rearrangement links TRBV5-1 to TRBJ1-2; perhaps TRBD1 as D (6 bases). Per germline, CDR1 SGHRS and CDR2 YFSETQ. V was shortened by 0 bases and J by 8 bases, with 11 bases between the two germline ends. This CDR3 is built from 13 residues. DNA for the CDR3: TGCGCCAGCAGCTTGGCCGGGGGGCTGGGCTACACCTTC. Translating it yields CASSLAGGLGYTF. The whole variable domain, filled in from reference TRBV5-1 and TRBJ1-2, reads KAGVTQTPRYLIKTRGQQVTLSCSPISGHRSVSWYQQTPGQGLQFLFEYFSETQRNKGNFPGRFSGRQFSNSRSEMNVSTLELGDSALYLCASSLAGGLGYTFGSGTRLTVV.

The chain has TRBV6-4 and TRBJ1-6; the D gene is possibly TRBD1 (6 bases). Trimming pared 8 bases from V and 7 bases from J, leaving 12 bases between. Germline lookup yields CDR1 MRHNA and CDR2 SNTAGT. This CDR3 has 13 amino acids. CDR3: CASGEGGNSPLHF. DNA of the CDR3: TGTGCCAGCGGGGAGGGGGGGAATTCACCCCTCCACTTT.

This clone occurred once. The junction departs from germline at one end; a sequencing error may be responsible. The V and J genes are TRBV5-6 and TRBJ1-2; maybe TRBD1 (5 bases). Germline V gives CDR1 SGHDT, CDR2 YYEEEE. This CDR3 has 12 residues. CDR3 loop: CATSRDRSGYTF. The CDR3 region has the DNA TGTGCCACCAGCCGGGACCGGAGTGGCTACACCTTC.